The rows below give T cell receptor beta chains drawn from one sample of a study of long-term antiretroviral therapy in people with HIV. Produced via immunoSEQ multiplex PCR; TCRdb's table is partial and in-frame only. The repertoire has fewer than 25,000 clones, approximately 84% of them found once; the top ten carry about 4.5%. Sequencing used unsorted PBMCs, obtained about 6.1 years after starting antiretroviral therapy. Source of these receptors: a man aged 25-45 years with HIV. The CDR3 runs from the conserved cysteine through the conserved F or W. The D gene is left open where the match is weak.

v_gene: TRBV9; j_gene: TRBJ1-1; d_gene: -; CDR3aa: CASSVGWFPGGTEAFF
v_gene: TRBV19; j_gene: TRBJ2-7; d_gene: TRBD1; CDR3aa: CASSQDTGVGAREGEQYF
v_gene: TRBV7-6; j_gene: TRBJ2-5; d_gene: -; CDR3aa: CASSLVSKRQETQYF
v_gene: TRBV27; j_gene: TRBJ2-7; d_gene: TRBD1; CDR3aa: CASSPRDRALHEQYF
v_gene: TRBV6-1; j_gene: TRBJ1-5; d_gene: -; CDR3aa: CASSEMGQEFGQPQHF
v_gene: TRBV5-5; j_gene: TRBJ1-2; d_gene: -; CDR3aa: CASSRNQDRFYGYTF
v_gene: TRBV11-2; j_gene: TRBJ2-1; d_gene: -; CDR3aa: CASSSTRVDYEQFF
v_gene: TRBV9; j_gene: TRBJ2-1; d_gene: -; CDR3aa: CASSVRDGDYNEQFF
v_gene: TRBV9; j_gene: TRBJ2-3; d_gene: -; CDR3aa: CASSVASGGSGDTQYF
v_gene: TRBV28; j_gene: TRBJ1-3; d_gene: -; CDR3aa: CASSLNRLRSGNTIYF
v_gene: TRBV19; j_gene: TRBJ2-7; d_gene: -; CDR3aa: CASSRQASIYEQYF
v_gene: TRBV11-1; j_gene: TRBJ2-7; d_gene: -; CDR3aa: CASSFRGEQYF
v_gene: TRBV27; j_gene: TRBJ2-3; d_gene: -; CDR3aa: CASSFWRAHTDTQYF
v_gene: TRBV7-9; j_gene: TRBJ1-1; d_gene: -; CDR3aa: CASSSTQTNTEAFF
v_gene: TRBV7-3; j_gene: TRBJ2-1; d_gene: TRBD2; CDR3aa: CASSFGGGSSYNEQFF
v_gene: TRBV4-1; j_gene: TRBJ2-3; d_gene: -; CDR3aa: CASSQGVPATDTQYF
v_gene: TRBV7-1; j_gene: TRBJ1-2; d_gene: TRBD1; CDR3aa: CASSSLTALEGNIRGQGGFYGYTF
v_gene: TRBV18; j_gene: TRBJ1-5; d_gene: -; CDR3aa: CASSTGNNQPQHF
v_gene: TRBV14; j_gene: TRBJ2-7; d_gene: -; CDR3aa: CASSQDLYEQYF
v_gene: TRBV7-9; j_gene: TRBJ2-6; d_gene: -; CDR3aa: CASNAGPGANSGANVLTF
v_gene: TRBV6-8; j_gene: TRBJ1-2; d_gene: -; CDR3aa: CASHLNIWGGSGYTF